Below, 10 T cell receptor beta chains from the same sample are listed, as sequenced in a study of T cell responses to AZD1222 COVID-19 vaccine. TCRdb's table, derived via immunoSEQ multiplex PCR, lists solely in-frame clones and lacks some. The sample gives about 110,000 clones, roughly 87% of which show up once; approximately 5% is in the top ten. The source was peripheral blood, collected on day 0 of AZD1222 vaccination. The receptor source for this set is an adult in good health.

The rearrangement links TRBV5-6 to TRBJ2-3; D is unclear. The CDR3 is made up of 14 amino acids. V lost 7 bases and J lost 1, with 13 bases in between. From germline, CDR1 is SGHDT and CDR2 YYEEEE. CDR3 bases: TGTGCCAGCTTAAACGGTCGTGGCACAGATACGCAGTATTTT. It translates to CASLNGRGTDTQYF.

CDR3 region: CASSPQGWNGYTF. CDR3 nucleotides: TGTGCCAGCAGTCCACAGGGATGGAATGGCTACACCTTC. The rearrangement uses TRBV12-3 or TRBV12-4 and TRBJ1-2; possibly TRBD1 for D (6 bases). The CDR3 is 13 residues long. V dropped 5 bases and J dropped 6 bases, with 13 bases sitting between them.

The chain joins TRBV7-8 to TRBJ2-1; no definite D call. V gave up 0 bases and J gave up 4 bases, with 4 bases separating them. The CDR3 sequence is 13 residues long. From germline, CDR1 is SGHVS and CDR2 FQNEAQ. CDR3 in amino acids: CASSLAEYNEQFF. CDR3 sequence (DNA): TGTGCCAGCAGCTTAGCAGAGTACAATGAGCAGTTCTTC.

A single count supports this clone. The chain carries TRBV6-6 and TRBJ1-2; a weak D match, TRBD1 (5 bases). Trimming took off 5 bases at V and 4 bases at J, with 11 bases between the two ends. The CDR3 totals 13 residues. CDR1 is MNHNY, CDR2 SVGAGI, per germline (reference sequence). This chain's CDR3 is CASSRTGIYGYTF. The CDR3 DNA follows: TGTGCCAGCAGTCGAACAGGAATCTATGGCTACACCTTC.

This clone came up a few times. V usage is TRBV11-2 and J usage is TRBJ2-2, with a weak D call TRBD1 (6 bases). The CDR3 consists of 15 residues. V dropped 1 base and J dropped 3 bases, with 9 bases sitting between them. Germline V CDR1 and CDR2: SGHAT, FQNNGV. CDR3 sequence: CASSLAGHHTGELFF. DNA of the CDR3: TGTGCCAGCAGCTTAGCGGGACACCACACCGGGGAGCTGTTTTTT.

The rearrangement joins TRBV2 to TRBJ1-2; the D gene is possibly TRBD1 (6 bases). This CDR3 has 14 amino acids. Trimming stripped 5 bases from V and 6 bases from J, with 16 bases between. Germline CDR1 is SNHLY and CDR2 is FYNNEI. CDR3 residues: CASSSWRAGDGYTF. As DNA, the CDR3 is TGTGCCAGCAGTTCATGGCGGGCAGGGGATGGCTACACCTTC.

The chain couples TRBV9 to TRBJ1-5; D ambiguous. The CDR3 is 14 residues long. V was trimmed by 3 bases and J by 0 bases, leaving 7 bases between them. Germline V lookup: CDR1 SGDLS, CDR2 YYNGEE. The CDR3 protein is CASSGAVSNQPQHF. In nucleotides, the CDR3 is TGTGCCAGCAGCGGGGCTGTTAGCAATCAGCCCCAGCATTTT.

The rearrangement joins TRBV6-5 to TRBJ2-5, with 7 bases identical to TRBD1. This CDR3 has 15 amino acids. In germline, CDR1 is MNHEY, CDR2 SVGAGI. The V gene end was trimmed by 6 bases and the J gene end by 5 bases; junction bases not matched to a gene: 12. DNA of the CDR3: TGTGCCAGCAGAAACCTAGGGGGCGCTTGGGAGACCCAGTACTTC. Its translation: CASRNLGGAWETQYF.

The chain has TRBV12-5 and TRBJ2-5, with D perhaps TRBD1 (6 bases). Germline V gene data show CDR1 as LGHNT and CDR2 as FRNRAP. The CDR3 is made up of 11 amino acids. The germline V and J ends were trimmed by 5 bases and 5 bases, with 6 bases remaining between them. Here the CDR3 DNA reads TGTGCTAGTGGTCAGGGGGAGACCCAGTACTTC. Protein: CASGQGETQYF.

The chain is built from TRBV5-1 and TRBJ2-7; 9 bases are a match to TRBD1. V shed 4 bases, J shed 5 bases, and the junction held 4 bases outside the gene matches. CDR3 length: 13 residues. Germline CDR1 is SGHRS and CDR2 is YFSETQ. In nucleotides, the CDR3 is TGCGCCAGCAGCCCCGGGGACAGGGACGAGCAGTACTTC. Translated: CASSPGDRDEQYF.